The rows below give T cell receptor beta chains drawn from one sample of a study of T cell responses to AZD1222 COVID-19 vaccine. The table came from immunoSEQ multiplex PCR; TCRdb's copy has only in-frame clones and leaves some out. The sample has under 170,000 clones, roughly 90% seen once; the top ten hold more than 3%. Material: peripheral blood, obtained 28 days after the second AZD1222 dose. These receptors were taken from an adult who received the AZD1222 COVID-19 vaccine. Both conserved end residues are part of each CDR3. D genes are given only for firm matches. The size field is filled for only some rows; it gives once, few, many or a size class.

V	D	J	size	DNA	CDR3
TRBV19	TRBD2	TRBJ2-1	.	TGTGCCAGTAGATCTAGCGGGAATTACAATGAGCAGTTCTTC	CASRSSGNYNEQFF
TRBV6-5	.	TRBJ1-2	.	TGTGCCAGCAGTTCTCTAACAGGGTCCTATGGCTACACCTTC	CASSSLTGSYGYTF
TRBV6-1	.	TRBJ2-3	.	TGTGCCAGCAGTGAAATCACAGATACGCAGTATTTT	CASSEITDTQYF
TRBV5-6	TRBD1	TRBJ1-6	few	TGTGCCAGCAGCTTGGGGGACAGGGATTACTCACCCCTCCACTTT	CASSLGDRDYSPLHF
TRBV27	TRBD1	TRBJ2-7	.	TGTGCCAGCAGTTCCGGGACAGCCTACAAGCAGTACTTC	CASSSGTAYKQYF
TRBV27	.	TRBJ2-5	.	TGTGCCAGCAGTTTATTTTACCGGTCGGAGACCCAGTACTTC	CASSLFYRSETQYF
TRBV14	TRBD2	TRBJ2-2	.	TGTGCCAGCAGCCTACTAGCGGGAGGGCCGACCGGGGAGCTGTTTTTT	CASSLLAGGPTGELFF
TRBV24-1	TRBD1	TRBJ2-3	.	TGTGCCACCAGTGATCAGGGGACAGAGAGTACAGATACGCAGTATTTT	CATSDQGTESTDTQYF
TRBV3-1/TRBV3-2	TRBD1	TRBJ1-2	.	TGTGCCAGCAGCCAGGGGACAGGGGCTAACTATGGCTACACCTTC	CASSQGTGANYGYTF
TRBV6-4	.	TRBJ1-5	.	TGTGCCAGCAGTGACTCGGCGAGGGAGGTGGATCAGCCCCAGCATTTT	CASSDSAREVDQPQHF
TRBV6-5	.	TRBJ2-7	.	TGTGCCAGCAGTTACCGCGGGATTCCCTACGAGCAGTACTTC	CASSYRGIPYEQYF
TRBV24-1	TRBD2	TRBJ2-1	once	TGTGCCACCAGTGATTTGAGCGGGAGTGCTGGTGAGCAGTTCTTC	CATSDLSGSAGEQFF
TRBV11-2	.	TRBJ1-5	.	TGTGCCAGCAGCTTATCGGGGACAAGCAATCAGCCCCAGCATTTT	CASSLSGTSNQPQHF
TRBV6-6	.	TRBJ1-2	once	TGTGCCAGCAGCACCGCCATAGTCAAGAGAAACTATGGCTACACCTTC	CASSTAIVKRNYGYTF
TRBV6-5	TRBD1	TRBJ2-5	.	TGTGCCAGCACCCCCGGAGGACAGGGTGAAGAGACCCAGTACTTC	CASTPGGQGEETQYF
TRBV19	.	TRBJ1-2	.	TGTGCCAGTAGTTCACAGGGTTTTGGCTACACCTTC	CASSSQGFGYTF
TRBV3-1/TRBV3-2	.	TRBJ1-6	.	TGTGCCAGCAGCCTAACAGGGAGGGAGTCACCCCTCCACTTT	CASSLTGRESPLHF
TRBV4-3	.	TRBJ1-2	.	TGCGCCAGCAGCCAAGATGCCCCAGACCCCTATGGCTACACCTTC	CASSQDAPDPYGYTF
TRBV12-5	.	TRBJ2-1	.	TGTGCTAGTGCAGAGCTAGCTTACGGTGAGCAGTTCTTC	CASAELAYGEQFF
TRBV5-5	.	TRBJ1-1	.	TGTGCCAGCAGATACTCGGACAGAATCTACACTGAAGCTTTCTTT	CASRYSDRIYTEAFF
TRBV19	.	TRBJ1-3	.	TGTGCCAGTAGTACTCTGGTCACCATATATTTT	CASSTLVTIYF
TRBV5-6	.	TRBJ1-5	.	TGTGCCAGCAGCTTGATGGCGAAGACCATCCCTAATCAGCCCCAGCATTTT	CASSLMAKTIPNQPQHF
TRBV30	TRBD2	TRBJ2-1	.	TGTGCCTCGGAGGTCGGCAGCGGGAGGACGGGGGAGCAGTTCTTC	CASEVGSGRTGEQFF
TRBV27	.	TRBJ1-1	.	TGTGCCAGCAGTTTATTTCGGGGGAGGACTGAAGCTTTCTTT	CASSLFRGRTEAFF
TRBV5-4	.	TRBJ2-7	.	TGTGCCAGCAGCTGGAAGGGACGGTCCTACGAGCAGTACTTC	CASSWKGRSYEQYF
TRBV28	.	TRBJ1-5	.	TGTGCCAGCAGTTCAATCCCCCCCGGGACATTAGTAGGCAATCAGCCCCAGCATTTT	CASSSIPPGTLVGNQPQHF
TRBV28	.	TRBJ2-2	few	TGTGCCTGCAGAGGCGGGATAAACACCGGGGAGCTGTTTTTT	CACRGGINTGELFF
TRBV19	TRBD1	TRBJ1-4	.	TGTGCCAGTAGTATATCGGCAGGGGGTGATGAAAAACTGTTTTTT	CASSISAGGDEKLFF
TRBV28	.	TRBJ2-1	.	TGTGCCAGCAGTCGCCCACAGCGACACAATGAGCAGTTCTTC	CASSRPQRHNEQFF
TRBV5-1	.	TRBJ2-3	.	TGCGCCAGCAGCTTGGCCAACTCCGGCACAGATACGCAGTATTTT	CASSLANSGTDTQYF
TRBV12-1	.	TRBJ2-1	.	TGTGCCAGCAGCTTCCAGGCCACGCCCTACAATGAGCAGTTCTTC	CASSFQATPYNEQFF
TRBV3-1/TRBV3-2	.	TRBJ1-5	.	TGTGCCAGCAGCCAAGGGACAGCCACCTCCAATCAGCCCCAGCATTTT	CASSQGTATSNQPQHF
TRBV28	TRBD2	TRBJ2-3	.	TGTGCCAGCAGGTTCCCGACTAGCGGGAGAACAGATACGCAGTATTTT	CASRFPTSGRTDTQYF
TRBV6-5	.	TRBJ1-3	.	TGTGCCAGCAGAAACAGTGAAAACTCTGGAAACACCATATATTTT	CASRNSENSGNTIYF
TRBV7-2	.	TRBJ1-5	.	TGTGCCAGCAGCCCTAGGGGTGGGGGCTTCAATCAGCCCCAGCATTTT	CASSPRGGGFNQPQHF
TRBV7-2	.	TRBJ2-3	.	TGTGCCAGCAGCTCCCCCCTATCAGGACGCAAACCACGAGATACGCAGTATTTT	CASSSPLSGRKPRDTQYF
TRBV2	.	TRBJ1-1	.	TGTGCCAGCAGCTACAGGGCGGAAGCTTTCTTT	CASSYRAEAFF
TRBV24-1	.	TRBJ2-1	.	TGTGCCACCAGTGAACCTGTGCGGGCGGGGATCAATGAGCAGTTCTTC	CATSEPVRAGINEQFF
TRBV21-1	.	TRBJ2-1	.	TGTGCCAGCAGCAAAGTCCCGCGAGAGCAGTTCTTC	CASSKVPREQFF
TRBV18	TRBD1	TRBJ1-5	few	TGTGCCAGCTCACTTACCGGGACAGAGAATCAGCCCCAGCATTTT	CASSLTGTENQPQHF
TRBV29-1	.	TRBJ1-1	.	TGCAGCGTTGAGACTAATAGGGGGGGGGCTTTCTTT	CSVETNRGGAFF
TRBV10-1	TRBD1	TRBJ1-3	.	TGCGCCAGCAGTGGGACAGGGCTACGGGAAAGCTCTGGAAACACCATATATTTT	CASSGTGLRESSGNTIYF
TRBV29-1	TRBD2	TRBJ2-7	.	TGCAGCGCAGGGCCGACTAGCGGCTACGAGCAGTACTTC	CSAGPTSGYEQYF
TRBV4-2	.	TRBJ2-3	.	TGTGCCAGCAGCCAGATTGTAGGGTTTGCAGATACGCAGTATTTT	CASSQIVGFADTQYF
TRBV4-3	TRBD2	TRBJ2-1	few	TGCGCCAGCAGCCAAGGGACTAGCGGGAGCTCCTACAATGAGCAGTTCTTC	CASSQGTSGSSYNEQFF
TRBV12-3/TRBV12-4	.	TRBJ2-1	.	TGTGCCAGCGGGGGATACAATGAGCAGTTCTTC	CASGGYNEQFF
TRBV28	.	TRBJ1-6	.	TGTGCCAGCAGTACGGATGGAAGGGGCTATAATTCACCCCTCCACTTT	CASSTDGRGYNSPLHF
TRBV23-1	.	TRBJ1-5	.	TGCGCCAGCAGTCAGACAGCGCTCGGGGATCAGCCCCAGCATTTT	CASSQTALGDQPQHF